Below are 29 T cell receptor beta chains sequenced from a single sample in a study of blood T cell repertoires in COVID-19. Sequencing used immunoSEQ multiplex PCR; TCRdb keeps in-frame clones, though not all of them. The sample records approximately 200,000 clones, 80% to 90% being singletons. What was sequenced was PBMCs or T cells enriched from blood (not recorded which). These receptors were obtained from a woman between 25 and 40 years old who had been exposed to COVID-19.

This chain joins TRBV7-3 and TRBJ2-1; tentative D call: TRBD2 (5 bases). Germline V gene lookup returns CDR1 SGHTA and CDR2 FQGTGA. The ends were cut back, 3 bases at V and 5 bases at J, with 20 bases in the middle. The CDR3 runs to 17 residues. CDR3 sequence: CASSFRGPNDLNNEQFF. CDR3 nucleotide sequence: TGTGCCAGCAGCTTCCGAGGGCCCAACGACCTGAACAATGAGCAGTTCTTC.

With regard to this clone: Other DNA variants within this sample encode the same CDR3. This sequence joins TRBV10-3 and TRBJ2-7; the match to TRBD1 covers 7 bases. Trimming at V came to 6 bases and at J to 0 bases, leaving 2 bases not matched to a gene. This CDR3 comprises 13 residues. Germline V gene data show CDR1 as ENHRY and CDR2 as SYGVKD. The chain's CDR3 is CAIRRDSSYEQYF. CDR3 coding DNA: TGTGCCATCAGACGGGACAGCTCCTACGAGCAGTACTTC.

This chain joins TRBV18 and TRBJ1-2; D possibly corresponds to TRBD1 (5 bases). The germline V gene has CDR1 KGHSH and CDR2 LQKENI. The CDR3 runs to 14 residues. V lost 4 bases to trimming and J lost 0 bases, with 9 bases between them. In DNA, the CDR3 is TGTGCCAGCTCACGCACAGGAGCTAACTATGGCTACACCTTC. The encoded protein is CASSRTGANYGYTF.

The V and J genes are TRBV2 and TRBJ2-7; D may be TRBD2 (5 bases). Germline V gives CDR1 SNHLY, CDR2 FYNNEI. This CDR3 is 15 amino acids long. V was pared by 4 bases and J by 1 base, with 14 bases between. This CDR3 reads CASSGASRVSYEQYF. CDR3 bases: TGTGCCAGCAGTGGAGCTAGCAGAGTTTCCTACGAGCAGTACTTC.

This chain uses TRBV3-1 (or the pseudogene TRBV3-2) with TRBJ2-7; D uncertain. The germline CDR1 and CDR2 sequences are LGHDT and YNNKEL (reference sequence). V lost 1 base and J 1 base, leaving 11 bases between the germline ends. The CDR3 spans 15 residues. The DNA for the CDR3 is TGTGCCAGCAGCCAAGTCCGCCTCCTATCCTACGAGCAGTACTTC. It codes for CASSQVRLLSYEQYF.

CDR3 sequence: CASGLRIGAQSSYEQYF. In DNA form, the CDR3 reads TGTGCTAGTGGTCTCCGTATAGGAGCCCAGAGCTCCTACGAGCAGTACTTC. The chain uses TRBV12-5 and TRBJ2-7, with D uncertain. The CDR3 contains 17 residues. The germline V gene has CDR1 LGHNT and CDR2 FRNRAP. Trimming shortened V by 5 bases and J by 0 bases, and 20 bases separated the two germline ends.

The chain joins TRBV11-1 to TRBJ2-7; 10 bases agree with TRBD2. Unmatched junction bases numbered 8, after V lost 5 bases and J lost 4 bases. The CDR3 is 15 residues long. CDR1 and CDR2 (germline): SGHAT, FQDESV (reference sequence). In DNA form, the CDR3 reads TGTGCCAGCAGCCCCGGACTAGCGGAGGTTTACGAGCAGTACTTC. It yields the protein CASSPGLAEVYEQYF.

J is TRBJ1-5 and V is TRBV15; 7 positions match TRBD1. This CDR3 is built from 16 residues. The V gene end was trimmed by 7 bases and the J gene end by 4 bases; junction bases not matched to a gene: 13. CDR1 is LNHNV and CDR2 is YYDKDF in the germline V gene (reference sequence). CDR3 DNA sequence: TGTGCCACCACTAGGGGGAACAGGGGTCAAAATCAGCCCCAGCATTTT. Translating gives CATTRGNRGQNQPQHF.

At least ten counts were recorded for this clone. The same CDR3 arises from other DNA sequences in this sample as well. The V call is TRBV6-2 or TRBV6-3, the J call TRBJ2-7, with 12 bases aligning to TRBD2. The ends lost 2 bases at V and 4 bases at J; junction bases unmatched: 0. CDR1 MNHEY and CDR2 SVGEGT come from the germline V gene. The length of the CDR3 is 14 residues. CDR3 DNA sequence: TGTGCCAGCAGTTACGGGACTAGCGGGTACGAGCAGTACTTC. It translates to CASSYGTSGYEQYF.

The chain recombines TRBV5-1 with TRBJ1-2, with D possibly matching TRBD1 (6 bases). In germline, CDR1 is SGHRS, CDR2 YFSETQ. There are 16 residues in the CDR3. The germline V and J ends were trimmed by 2 bases and 0 bases, with 14 bases remaining between them. CDR3 in DNA: TGCGCCAGCAGCTTTCCGGGACAAGCGTCTAACTATGGCTACACCTTC. Its protein is CASSFPGQASNYGYTF.

V usage is TRBV27 and J usage is TRBJ2-1; 7 positions match TRBD2. The CDR3 covers 15 residues. Trimming removed 3 bases from V and 8 bases from J; junction bases left unmatched: 10. CDR1 MNHEY and CDR2 SMNVEV come from the germline V gene (reference sequence). As DNA, the CDR3 is TGTGCCAGCAGTTTGGCGGGAGTTCGGATACATGAGCAGTTCTTC. This translates into CASSLAGVRIHEQFF.

The chain uses TRBV5-4 and TRBJ2-7; 12 bases map to TRBD2. From germline, CDR1 is SGHNT and CDR2 YYREEE (reference sequence). Trimming removed 0 bases from V and 7 bases from J; junction bases left unmatched: 2. This CDR3 region has 14 residues. Here the CDR3 DNA reads TGTGCCAGCAGCTTGGGACTAGCGGGAGTTGAGCAGTACTTC. Translated, it gives CASSLGLAGVEQYF.

This chain links TRBV20-1 with TRBJ1-6, with D unclear. The CDR3 is 10 residues long. Between the trimmed V and J ends, which lost 6 bases and 9 bases, there was a span of 6 bases. CDR1 and CDR2 (germline): DFQATT, SNEGSKA (reference sequence). The CDR3 region is CSASSSPLHF. In nucleotides, the CDR3 is TGCAGTGCCTCGAGTTCACCCCTCCACTTT.

The chain is built from TRBV10-3 and TRBJ2-3, with D hard to call. Germline CDR1 ENHRY, CDR2 SYGVKD. The V and J ends lost 7 bases and 0 bases respectively, with 8 bases between them. CDR3 length equals 13 residues. For the CDR3, the DNA is TGTGCCATCACGGCGGATAGCACAGATACGCAGTATTTT. Its protein is CAITADSTDTQYF.

The gene calls are TRBV24-1 and TRBJ2-5, with D perhaps matching TRBD1 (6 bases). Trimming removed 5 bases from V and 2 bases from J, with 17 bases in between. Germline V lookup: CDR1 KGHDR, CDR2 SFDVKD. The CDR3 is 16 amino acids. In DNA form, the CDR3 reads TGTGCCACCAGTGGTCCCCGGGACACCCTACAAGAGACCCAGTACTTC. This gives the protein CATSGPRDTLQETQYF.

The V call is TRBV5-1, the J call TRBJ2-7; the D gene is possibly TRBD1 (5 bases). V lost 4 bases and J 2 bases, leaving 13 bases between the germline ends. The V gene's germline CDR1 is SGHRS and CDR2 YFSETQ. The CDR3 covers 14 residues. Written as DNA, the CDR3 is TGCGCCAGCAGCCTTGTTAGGGGCGCCTACGAGCAGTACTTC. Its protein is CASSLVRGAYEQYF.

This chain connects TRBV27 to TRBJ1-2; 7 bases are a match to TRBD1. V lost 5 bases to trimming and J lost 4 bases; unmatched junction nucleotides: 4. The V gene's germline CDR1 is MNHEY and CDR2 SMNVEV (reference sequence). This CDR3 contains 13 residues. The CDR3 DNA reads as TGTGCCAGCAGTATAGGGACAGCCTATGGCTACACCTTC. Translating gives CASSIGTAYGYTF.

This sequence joins TRBV7-2 and TRBJ2-3; TRBD2 matches 9 bases. V was clipped by 0 bases and J by 3 bases; unmatched bases: 7. Per germline, CDR1 SGHTA and CDR2 FQGNSA. The CDR3 has 17 residues. CDR3 loop: CASSLAGAGGRTDTQYF. CDR3 bases: TGTGCCAGCAGCTTAGCGGGGGCGGGAGGGCGTACAGATACGCAGTATTTT. The full variable domain, in which reference TRBV7-2 and TRBJ2-3 provide the parts outside the CDR3, is GAGVSQSPSNKVTEKGKDVELRCDPISGHTALYWYRQSLGQGLEFLIYFQGNSAPDKSGLPSDRFSAERTGGSVSTLTIQRTQQEDSAVYLCASSLAGAGGRTDTQYFGPGTRLTVL.

The CDR3, as DNA: TGTGCCAGCAGCCGTCGGGACAGCCGCTGGGTCGGGGAGCTGTTTTTT. Amino acids: CASSRRDSRWVGELFF. The gene calls are TRBV11-2 and TRBJ2-2, with TRBD1 matching over 7 bases. With 5 bases clipped from V and 7 bases from J, the junction kept 13 bases outside the gene matches. This CDR3 spans 16 amino acids. The germline CDR1 and CDR2 sequences are SGHAT and FQNNGV.

The chain carries TRBV14 and TRBJ2-1; 10 bases map to TRBD2. Trimming at V came to 0 bases and at J to 0 bases, leaving 5 bases not matched to a gene. Germline CDR1 is SGHDN and CDR2 is FVKESK. The CDR3 extends over 18 amino acids. This CDR3 is CASSQDPASGSSYNEQFF. CDR3 DNA: TGTGCCAGCAGCCAAGATCCGGCTAGCGGGAGCTCCTACAATGAGCAGTTCTTC.

V is TRBV6-2 or TRBV6-3 and J is TRBJ2-2; 13 positions agree with TRBD2. The CDR3 runs to 17 residues. Losses at the gene ends were 1 base for V and 6 bases for J; bases not matched to a gene: 5. The germline V gene encodes CDR1 MNHEY and CDR2 SVGEGT. CDR3 nucleotides: TGTGCCAGCAGTTACTTCGGACTAGCGGGAGCTTCCGGGGAGCTGTTTTTT. It encodes CASSYFGLAGASGELFF.

The chain combines TRBV30 with TRBJ1-6; D possibly corresponds to TRBD1 (5 bases). With 1 base removed from V and 6 bases from J, the gap between germline ends came to 7 bases. In germline, CDR1 is GTSNPN, CDR2 SVGIG (reference sequence). The CDR3 has 13 amino acids. CDR3 sequence (DNA): TGTGCCTGGAGTGAACAGGCTAATTCACCCCTCCACTTT. Its protein product is CAWSEQANSPLHF.

V and J are TRBV19 and TRBJ1-5, with 8 bases fitting TRBD1. CDR3 length: 15 residues. Trimming took 3 bases from V and 6 from J; bases not matched to a gene: 7. Germline V CDR1 and CDR2: LNHDA, SQIVND (reference sequence). The CDR3 reads CASSMQQGGGQPQHF. As DNA, the CDR3 is TGTGCCAGTAGTATGCAACAGGGGGGCGGTCAGCCCCAGCATTTT.

The chain is built from TRBV13 and TRBJ1-4; D possibly corresponds to TRBD1 (5 bases). Germline V CDR1 and CDR2: PRHDT, FYEKMQ (reference sequence). The length of the CDR3 is 15 residues. The V and J ends lost 3 bases and 2 bases respectively, with 10 bases between them. The CDR3 DNA sequence: TGTGCCAGCAGCTTCCGGGGGTCGACTAATGAAAAACTGTTTTTT. Protein product: CASSFRGSTNEKLFF. The variable domain in full, with the rest retrieved from reference TRBV13 and TRBJ1-4, is AAGVIQSPRHLIKEKRETATLKCYPIPRHDTVYWYQQGPGQDPQFLISFYEKMQSDKGSIPDRFSAQQFSDYHSELNMSSLELGDSALYFCASSFRGSTNEKLFFGSGTQLSVL.

This chain uses TRBV7-8 with TRBJ2-7; 7 bases agree with TRBD1. Germline V gene lookup returns CDR1 SGHVS and CDR2 FQNEAQ. This CDR3 is 15 amino acids long. With V trimmed by 5 bases and J by 2 bases, 9 bases remained unmatched. CDR3 in amino acids: CASSASDRATYEQYF. DNA of the CDR3: TGTGCCAGCAGCGCAAGCGACAGGGCCACCTACGAGCAGTACTTC.

V usage is TRBV6-5 and J usage is TRBJ1-5; D might be TRBD1 (5 bases). Germline V gene sequence: CDR1 MNHEY, CDR2 SVGAGI. Trimming took off 2 bases at V and 4 bases at J, with 9 bases between the two ends. This CDR3 is built from 14 residues. The CDR3 here is CASSYAGWNQPQHF. The DNA for the CDR3 is TGTGCCAGCAGTTACGCAGGGTGGAATCAGCCCCAGCATTTT.

The chain has TRBV10-3 and TRBJ2-7; the match to TRBD2 covers 8 bases. V dropped 3 bases and J dropped 3; count of bases not matched to a gene: 7. Germline-derived CDR1 and CDR2 are ENHRY and SYGVKD. CDR3 length: 15 amino acids. CDR3 bases: TGTGCCATCAGTGATGAGACTAGCGACTACTACGAGCAGTACTTC. Translation: CAISDETSDYYEQYF.

The chain is built from TRBV11-2 and TRBJ2-2; 8 bases agree with TRBD2. Trimming cost V 4 bases and J 2 bases; bases outside gene matches: 6. Germline CDR1 and CDR2: SGHAT and FQNNGV. This CDR3 region has 16 residues. The CDR3 loop is CASSSDSGGNTGELFF. The CDR3 region has the DNA TGTGCCAGCAGCTCCGACAGCGGGGGTAACACCGGGGAGCTGTTTTTT. Full variable domain (rest looked up from reference TRBV11-2 and TRBJ2-2): EAGVAQSPRYKIIEKRQSVAFWCNPISGHATLYWYQQILGQGPKLLIQFQNNGVVDDSQLPKDRFSAERLKGVDSTLKIQPAKLEDSAVYLCASSSDSGGNTGELFFGEGSRLTVL.

The chain links TRBV6-5 to TRBJ2-7; D is unresolved. The CDR3 is made up of 14 amino acids. In germline, CDR1 is MNHEY, CDR2 SVGAGI. V lost 0 bases and J 2 bases, leaving 8 bases between the germline ends. The CDR3 DNA is TGTGCCAGCAGTTACTCCGGCAGGACCTACGAGCAGTACTTC. Translating it yields CASSYSGRTYEQYF.